This T cell receptor beta chain was sequenced during a study of shared clonotypes between healthy human individuals (dated by TCRdb to 2019 to 2021). A note on the overall study: A couple of women and a few men aged 18 to 49 years were included in the cohort. Per donor, three plates each were used for CD4 naive and CD4 memory, two for CD8 naive, and one for CD8 memory. To estimate repertoire size and how much clonotype sharing occurs between individuals, the study deeply sequenced the blood TCR repertoires of 4 to 6 healthy adults. Libraries were prepared and TCR repertoires were sequenced by different laboratories using diverse techniques, in order to increase sequencing depth and limit assay-specific biases. Each donor's leukapheresis produced roughly between roughly 0.85 and 10 billion PBMCs. What the study reported, not specific to this receptor: Pairwise subsampling led to the expectation that sequencing depth would affect the degree of clonotype sharing among donors. Incomplete sequencing was indicated by rarefaction of sorted-subset datasets, despite the large sequencing depth. Compared with non-shared clonotypes, the clonotypes found in all four sorted-subset donors had higher generation probabilities. Estimated clonotype richness was generally larger for naive than for memory subsets. When four donors were compared, the shared fraction of clonotypes was about 5.4% for naive CD4, 3.5% to 4% for naive CD8, roughly 2.5% for memory CD4, and around 0.4% for memory CD8. Because the study included only a small number of donors, the genetic and exposure-history diversity represented was limited. Only blood was sampled, and tissue TCR repertoires likely differ from those in blood.

Donors were healthy HIV-negative adults with no recently reported acute infections or vaccinations. Every donor was a Caucasian adult residing in Nashville, Tennessee, USA. CD4+ T cells were enriched through magnetic negative selection, after which naive cells were positively selected on CD45RA and the remaining negative fraction served as the memory subset. After blood collection by leukapheresis, PBMCs were isolated using Ficoll-Histopaque density gradient centrifugation and then cryopreserved in the vapor phase of liquid nitrogen. Purity and quantity of every magnetically sorted T cell population were checked by analytical flow cytometry. From each sorted fraction, genomic DNA was isolated and quantified by UV absorbance on a Nanodrop 2000c. Using the deep immunoSEQ assay, multiplex PCR amplified TCR CDR3 regions from genomic DNA. Genomic DNA extracted from each cell subset was distributed evenly over all wells of several immunoSEQ 96-well plates, and each plate served as one replicate. For sorted subsets, around 0.2 ug genomic DNA, equal to 30,000 or so T cell genomes, was loaded into each replicate PCR. The purified libraries were quantified using a Qubit 3.0 fluorometer, sized with a Bioanalyzer 2100, and then quantified again using the KAPA Library Quantification kit. Each immunoSEQ 96-well plate was sequenced on its own single-read 150-cycle Illumina NextSeq 550 flow cell. Per the original workflow: Because the immunoSEQ output included only junctional sequences and no quality scores, the filtering could not be the same as the filtering used for full-length reads. To assign V/J genes and CDR3, sequences were annotated against IMGT germline references using PyIR, a Python wrapper for IgBLAST v1.9. Reads were removed for weak V/J assignments (E-value above 1e-6), missing CDR3, stop codons, out-of-frame junctions, or ambiguous translated residues. V3J clonotypes were defined as sequences sharing the same inferred V gene, J gene, and CDR3 amino acid sequence. Percentage overlap between repertoires was computed as shared unique clonotypes divided by the size of the smaller repertoire. RTK rarefaction, the Chao1 estimator, and Recon v2.1 estimates of unobserved clonotypes were used to assess repertoire richness. Generation probabilities were computed with OLGA for all TCRbeta clonotypes obtained by the gDNA method from a few donors. The source is immuneACCESS, and TCRdb retained only in-frame sequences with V and J called. Part of the clones is not carried over; for the studies checked, unresolved V genes explain less than half of this, and the remainder is unexplained. That table gives V, J and clone size, and the DNA gave D and trimming. The sample table records under 1,100,000 clones; roughly 80% of these occur just once. Approximately 1.5% of the sample belongs to the ten largest clones.

Worth noting for this clone: Its antigen is still unknown. It has no much larger one-base neighbor in the sample; base qualities were not kept.

In the germline V gene, CDR1 corresponds to SGDLS and CDR2 to YYNGEE. V is cut back by 4 bases and J by 2 bases, with 13 bases in the junction unmatched. From the cysteine up to the phenylalanine, the CDR3 has a length of 18 residues. The CDR3 DNA has 54 bases and is translated from base 1. Sequencing was carried out using memory CD4+ T cells sorted from blood. In the paper's terms, the cell subset or site label means: CD45RA-negative fraction. The chain is made from TRBV9 and TRBJ2-5; TRBD2 fits 11 bases in the junction. This receptor was identified in a man younger than 35 in good health. The DNA is TGTGCCAGCAGCCCCCCCACCGGGACTAGCGGTAAACAAGAGACCCAGTACTTC. Translated, it reads CASSPPTGTSGKQETQYF.